This is a list of T cell receptor beta chains from one sample in a study of control samples from healthy donors and cancer patients. Using immunoSEQ multiplex PCR, the repertoire was profiled, and TCRdb retains in-frame clones only, with some absent. The table records about 170,000 clones, around nine tenths of them present only once. The specimen was blood. Receptors were obtained from a man aged 25 to 40 in good health. CDR3s include the opening cysteine and the closing phenylalanine or tryptophan. The order of the fields is CDR3 protein, V gene, J gene.

CDR3: CASSQEGWGQGFEQYF; V: TRBV4-3; J: TRBJ2-7
CDR3: CASSLTVYEQYF; V: TRBV5-5; J: TRBJ2-7
CDR3: CASSPGQGYTEAFF; V: TRBV18; J: TRBJ1-1
CDR3: CATQGRFGELFF; V: TRBV24-1; J: TRBJ2-2
CDR3: CASSLYSWTGNEKLFF; V: TRBV18; J: TRBJ1-4
CDR3: CASSLAGDGYTF; V: TRBV5-1; J: TRBJ1-2
CDR3: CASTEPPAQGYTF; V: TRBV6-6; J: TRBJ1-2
CDR3: CASSISPFQREKIGATDTQYF; V: TRBV19; J: TRBJ2-3
CDR3: CASSLDDVRWQNTEAFF; V: TRBV7-9; J: TRBJ1-1
CDR3: CATSETGTGDEKLFF; V: TRBV24-1; J: TRBJ1-4
CDR3: CASSEPEGTEAFF; V: TRBV10-1; J: TRBJ1-1
CDR3: CASSFSGGLQETQYF; V: TRBV7-6; J: TRBJ2-5
CDR3: CASSLIGQTYNEQFF; V: TRBV5-1; J: TRBJ2-1
CDR3: CASSTPWRLQVYQETQYF; V: TRBV7-9; J: TRBJ2-5
CDR3: CASSIAGTEDNEQFF; V: TRBV19; J: TRBJ2-1
CDR3: CASSPLKGYEQYF; V: TRBV18; J: TRBJ2-7
CDR3: CASSYMRGGGNTEAFF; V: TRBV6-5; J: TRBJ1-1
CDR3: CASSFGLGETTNEKLFF; V: TRBV28; J: TRBJ1-4
CDR3: CAWSLGWGETQYF; V: TRBV30; J: TRBJ2-5
CDR3: CASSSGQGVTGLSAFF; V: TRBV5-1; J: TRBJ1-1
CDR3: CASNPVGVALTQYF; V: TRBV7-8; J: TRBJ2-5
CDR3: CASSTYPSSYEQYF; V: TRBV6-5; J: TRBJ2-7
CDR3: CSASPPNRAQQDYGYTF; V: TRBV20-1; J: TRBJ1-2
CDR3: CASSQDHQGQPQHF; V: TRBV4-1; J: TRBJ1-5
CDR3: CATSSPGGSANYGYTF; V: TRBV15; J: TRBJ1-2